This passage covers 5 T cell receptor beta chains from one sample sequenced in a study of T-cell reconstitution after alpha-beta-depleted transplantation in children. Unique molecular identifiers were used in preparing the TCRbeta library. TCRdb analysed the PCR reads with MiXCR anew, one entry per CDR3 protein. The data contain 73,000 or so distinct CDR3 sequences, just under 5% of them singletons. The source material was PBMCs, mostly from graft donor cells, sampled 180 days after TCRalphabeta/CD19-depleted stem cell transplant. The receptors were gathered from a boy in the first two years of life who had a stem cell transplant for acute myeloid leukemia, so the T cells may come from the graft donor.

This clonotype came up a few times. The CDR3 sequence: CSASVGGPNQPQHF. Here the CDR3 DNA reads TGCAGTGCCTCGGTGGGGGGTCCCAATCAGCCCCAGCATTTT. This chain joins TRBV20-1 and TRBJ1-5; D is perhaps TRBD1 (5 bases). The CDR3 runs 14 residues. Trimming removed 6 bases at V and 3 bases at J, with 15 bases between. CDR1 and CDR2 (germline): DFQATT, SNEGSKA (reference sequence).

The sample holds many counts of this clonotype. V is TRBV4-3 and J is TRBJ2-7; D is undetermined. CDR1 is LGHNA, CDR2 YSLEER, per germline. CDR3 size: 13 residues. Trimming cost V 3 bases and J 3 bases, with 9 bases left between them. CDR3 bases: TGCGCCAGCAGCCAGAAGGGCAGCTACGAGCAGTACTTC. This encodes CASSQKGSYEQYF.

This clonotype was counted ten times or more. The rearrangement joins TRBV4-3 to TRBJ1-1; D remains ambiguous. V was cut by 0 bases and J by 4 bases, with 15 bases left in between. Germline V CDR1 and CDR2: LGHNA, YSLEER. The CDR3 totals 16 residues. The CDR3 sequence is CASSQDRPGRGTEAFF. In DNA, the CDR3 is TGCGCCAGCAGCCAAGATCGCCCGGGGAGAGGCACTGAAGCTTTCTTT.

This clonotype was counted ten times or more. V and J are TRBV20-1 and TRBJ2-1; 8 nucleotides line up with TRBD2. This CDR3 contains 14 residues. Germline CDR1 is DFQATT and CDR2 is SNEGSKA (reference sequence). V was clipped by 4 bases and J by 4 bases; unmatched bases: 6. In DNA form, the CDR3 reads TGCAGTGCTAAACGGGGGGGCCGGTACAATGAGCAGTTCTTC. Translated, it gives CSAKRGGRYNEQFF.

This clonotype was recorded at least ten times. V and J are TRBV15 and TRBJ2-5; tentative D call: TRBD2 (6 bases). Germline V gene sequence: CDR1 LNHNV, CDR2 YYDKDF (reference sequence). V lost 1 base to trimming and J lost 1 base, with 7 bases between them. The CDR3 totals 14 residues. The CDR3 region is CATSRAGAQETQYF. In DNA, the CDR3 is TGTGCCACCAGCAGAGCGGGAGCCCAAGAGACCCAGTACTTC.